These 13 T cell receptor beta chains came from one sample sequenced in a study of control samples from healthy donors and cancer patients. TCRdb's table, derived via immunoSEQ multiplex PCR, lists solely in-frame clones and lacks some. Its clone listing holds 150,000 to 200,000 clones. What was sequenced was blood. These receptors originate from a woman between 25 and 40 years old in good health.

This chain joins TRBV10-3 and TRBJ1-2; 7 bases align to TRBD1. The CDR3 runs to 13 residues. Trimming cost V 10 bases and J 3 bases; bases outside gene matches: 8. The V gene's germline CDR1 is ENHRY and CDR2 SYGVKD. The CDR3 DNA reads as TGTGCCACCACCCCAACAGGGGACTATGGCTACACCTTC. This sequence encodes CATTPTGDYGYTF.

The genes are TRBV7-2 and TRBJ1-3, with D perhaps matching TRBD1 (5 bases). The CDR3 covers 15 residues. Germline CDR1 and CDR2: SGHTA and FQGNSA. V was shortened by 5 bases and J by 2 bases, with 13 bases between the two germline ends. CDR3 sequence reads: CASSDNWGPGNTIYF. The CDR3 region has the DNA TGTGCCAGCAGCGACAATTGGGGACCTGGAAACACCATATATTTT.

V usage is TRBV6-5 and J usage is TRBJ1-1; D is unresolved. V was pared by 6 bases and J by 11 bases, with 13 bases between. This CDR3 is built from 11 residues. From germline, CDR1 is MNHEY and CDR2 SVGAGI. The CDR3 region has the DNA TGTGCCAGCAGGGTAGTCCGTGGGGCTTTCTTT. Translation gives CASRVVRGAFF.

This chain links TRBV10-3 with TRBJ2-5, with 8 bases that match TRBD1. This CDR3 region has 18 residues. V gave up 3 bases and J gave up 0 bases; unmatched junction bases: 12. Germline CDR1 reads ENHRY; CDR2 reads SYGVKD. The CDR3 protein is CAISEPGQAPLYQETQYF. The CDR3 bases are TGTGCCATCAGTGAACCGGGACAGGCCCCCCTTTACCAAGAGACCCAGTACTTC.

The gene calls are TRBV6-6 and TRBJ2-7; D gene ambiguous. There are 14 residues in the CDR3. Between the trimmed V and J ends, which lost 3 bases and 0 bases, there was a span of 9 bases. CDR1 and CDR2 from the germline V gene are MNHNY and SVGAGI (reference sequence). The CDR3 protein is CASSYPESSYEQYF. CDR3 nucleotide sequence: TGTGCCAGCAGTTATCCCGAATCCTCCTACGAGCAGTACTTC.

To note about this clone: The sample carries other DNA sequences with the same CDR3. The CDR3 DNA follows: TGTGCCAGCAGTTTATCCACAGATACGCAGTATTTT. It is translated as CASSLSTDTQYF. The rearrangement uses TRBV28 and TRBJ2-3, with D hard to call. Germline V gene data show CDR1 as MDHEN and CDR2 as SYDVKM. V lost 1 base to trimming and J lost 2 bases, with 1 base between them. CDR3 size: 12 residues.

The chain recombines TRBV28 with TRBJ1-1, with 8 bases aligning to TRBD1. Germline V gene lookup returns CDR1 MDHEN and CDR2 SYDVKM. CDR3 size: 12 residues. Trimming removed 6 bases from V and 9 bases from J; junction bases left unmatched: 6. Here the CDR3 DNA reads TGTGCCAGCAGACGGGACAGGCAACAAGCTTTCTTT. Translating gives CASRRDRQQAFF.

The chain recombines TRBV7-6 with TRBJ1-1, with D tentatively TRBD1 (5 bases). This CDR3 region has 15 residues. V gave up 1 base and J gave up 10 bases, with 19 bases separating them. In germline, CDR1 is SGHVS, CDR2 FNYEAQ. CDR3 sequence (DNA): TGTGCCAGCAGCTTAGGGGGGGAGGGATTAGGATTAGCTTTCTTT. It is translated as CASSLGGEGLGLAFF.

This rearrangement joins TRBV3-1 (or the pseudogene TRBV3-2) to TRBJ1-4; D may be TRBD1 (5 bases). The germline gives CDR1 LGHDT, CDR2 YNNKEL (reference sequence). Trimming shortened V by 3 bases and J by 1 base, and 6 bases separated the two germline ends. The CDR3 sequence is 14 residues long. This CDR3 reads CASSQGVTNEKLFF. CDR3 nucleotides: TGTGCCAGCAGCCAGGGGGTAACTAATGAAAAACTGTTTTTT.

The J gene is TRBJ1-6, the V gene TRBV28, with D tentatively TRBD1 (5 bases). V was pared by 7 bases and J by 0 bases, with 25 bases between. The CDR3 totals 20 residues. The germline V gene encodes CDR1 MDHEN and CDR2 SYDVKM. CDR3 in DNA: TGTGCCAGCATCGTGGGGGGAGCCGTTACACAGAGCTCCTATAATTCACCCCTCCACTTT. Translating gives CASIVGGAVTQSSYNSPLHF.

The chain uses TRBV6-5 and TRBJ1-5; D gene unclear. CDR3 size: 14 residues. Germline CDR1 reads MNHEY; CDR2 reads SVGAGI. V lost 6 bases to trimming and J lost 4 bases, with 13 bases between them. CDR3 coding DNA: TGTGCCAGCAGCCCCGGTAGGTCGAATCAGCCCCAGCATTTT. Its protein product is CASSPGRSNQPQHF.

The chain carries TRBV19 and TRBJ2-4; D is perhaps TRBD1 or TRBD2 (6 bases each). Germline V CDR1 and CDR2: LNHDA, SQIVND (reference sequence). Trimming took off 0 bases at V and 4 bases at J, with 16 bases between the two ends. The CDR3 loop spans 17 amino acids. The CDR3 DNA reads TGTGCCAGTAGTATAGACGCCCCCGGGGGCATAAAAAACATTCAGTACTTC. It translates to CASSIDAPGGIKNIQYF.

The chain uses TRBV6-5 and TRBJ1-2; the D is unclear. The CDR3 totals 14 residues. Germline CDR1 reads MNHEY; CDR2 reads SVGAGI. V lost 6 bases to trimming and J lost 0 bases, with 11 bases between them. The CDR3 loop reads CASRRESANYGYTF. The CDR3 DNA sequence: TGTGCCAGCAGACGGGAGTCTGCTAACTATGGCTACACCTTC.